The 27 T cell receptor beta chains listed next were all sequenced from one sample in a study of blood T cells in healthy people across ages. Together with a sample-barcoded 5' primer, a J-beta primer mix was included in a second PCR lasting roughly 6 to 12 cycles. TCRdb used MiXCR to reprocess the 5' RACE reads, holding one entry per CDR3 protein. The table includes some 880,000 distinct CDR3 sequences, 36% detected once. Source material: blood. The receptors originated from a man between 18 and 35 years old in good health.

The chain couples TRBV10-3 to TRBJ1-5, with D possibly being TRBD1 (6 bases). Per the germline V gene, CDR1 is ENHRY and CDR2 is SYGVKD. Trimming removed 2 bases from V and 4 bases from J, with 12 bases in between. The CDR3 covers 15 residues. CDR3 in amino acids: CAISEGDRTNQPQHF. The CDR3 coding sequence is TGTGCCATCAGTGAGGGAGACAGGACGAATCAGCCCCAGCATTTT.

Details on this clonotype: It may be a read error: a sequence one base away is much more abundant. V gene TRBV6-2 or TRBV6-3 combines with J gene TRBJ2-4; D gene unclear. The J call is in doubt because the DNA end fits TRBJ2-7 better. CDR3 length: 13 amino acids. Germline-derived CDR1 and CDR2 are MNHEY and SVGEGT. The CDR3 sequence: CASSPHLPYEQYF. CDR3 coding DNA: TGTGCCAGCAGTCCCCACTTGCCCTACGAGCAGTACTTC.

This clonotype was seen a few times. The CDR3 DNA follows: TGTGCCAGCAGCTTATACGGACAGATCAACACCGGGGAGCTGTTTTTT. Translating gives CASSLYGQINTGELFF. This chain links TRBV7-2 with TRBJ2-2; the D gene is possibly TRBD1 (6 bases). Trimming took 2 bases from V and 2 from J, leaving 12 bases between them. The CDR3 extends over 16 amino acids. Germline V CDR1 and CDR2: SGHTA, FQGNSA.

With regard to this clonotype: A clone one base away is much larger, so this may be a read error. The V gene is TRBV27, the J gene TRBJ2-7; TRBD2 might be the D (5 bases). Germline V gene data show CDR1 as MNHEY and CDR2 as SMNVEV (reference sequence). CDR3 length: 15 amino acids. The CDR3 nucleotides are TGTGCCGGCAGTACATACGTTGGGAGCTCCTACGAGCAGTACTTC. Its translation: CAGSTYVGSSYEQYF.

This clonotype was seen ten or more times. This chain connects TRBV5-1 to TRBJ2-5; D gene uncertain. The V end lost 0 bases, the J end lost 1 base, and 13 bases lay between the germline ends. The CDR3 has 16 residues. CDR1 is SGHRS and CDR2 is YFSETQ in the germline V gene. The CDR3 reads CASSLGSYPTQETQYF. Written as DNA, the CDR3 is TGCGCCAGCAGCTTGGGTTCCTACCCGACCCAAGAGACCCAGTACTTC. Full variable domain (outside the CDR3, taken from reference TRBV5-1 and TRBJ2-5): KAGVTQTPRYLIKTRGQQVTLSCSPISGHRSVSWYQQTPGQGLQFLFEYFSETQRNKGNFPGRFSGRQFSNSRSEMNVSTLELGDSALYLCASSLGSYPTQETQYFGPGTRLLVL.

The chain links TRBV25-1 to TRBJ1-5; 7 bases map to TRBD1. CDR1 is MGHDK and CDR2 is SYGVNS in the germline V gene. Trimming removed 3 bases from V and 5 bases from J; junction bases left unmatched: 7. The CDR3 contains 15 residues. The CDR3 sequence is CASSDTGVDDQPQHF. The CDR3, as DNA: TGTGCCAGCAGTGATACAGGGGTAGACGATCAGCCCCAGCATTTT.

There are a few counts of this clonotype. CDR3 sequence: CASSLGGMTYNEQFF. The CDR3 DNA reads TGTGCCAGCAGCTTAGGGGGGATGACCTACAATGAGCAGTTCTTC. This sequence joins TRBV7-2 and TRBJ2-1, with D perhaps assigned TRBD1 or TRBD2 (5 bases each). The CDR3 has 15 residues. Trimming took off 1 base at V and 2 bases at J, with 9 bases between the two ends. Germline CDR1 SGHTA, CDR2 FQGNSA. The full variable domain, its missing parts supplied by reference TRBV7-2 and TRBJ2-1, is GAGVSQSPSNKVTEKGKDVELRCDPISGHTALYWYRQSLGQGLEFLIYFQGNSAPDKSGLPSDRFSAERTGGSVSTLTIQRTQQEDSAVYLCASSLGGMTYNEQFFGPGTRLTVL.

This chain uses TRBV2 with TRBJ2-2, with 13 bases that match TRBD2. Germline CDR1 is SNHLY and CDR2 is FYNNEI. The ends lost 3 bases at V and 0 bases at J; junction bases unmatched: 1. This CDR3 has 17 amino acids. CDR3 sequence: CASSETSGGPNTGELFF. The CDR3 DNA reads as TGTGCCAGCAGTGAGACTAGCGGGGGGCCGAACACCGGGGAGCTGTTTTTT.

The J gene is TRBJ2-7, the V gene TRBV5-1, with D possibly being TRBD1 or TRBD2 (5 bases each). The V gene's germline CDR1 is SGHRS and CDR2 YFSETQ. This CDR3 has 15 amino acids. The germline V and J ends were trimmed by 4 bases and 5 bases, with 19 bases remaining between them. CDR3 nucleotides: TGCGCCAGCAGCGGAGCTCGAGGGGATGTCAACGAGCAGTACTTC. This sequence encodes CASSGARGDVNEQYF.

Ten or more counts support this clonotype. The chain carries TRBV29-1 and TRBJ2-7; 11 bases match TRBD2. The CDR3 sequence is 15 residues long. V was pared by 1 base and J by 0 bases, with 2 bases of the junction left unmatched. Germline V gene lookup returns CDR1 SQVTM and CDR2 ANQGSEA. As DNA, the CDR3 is TGCAGCGTTGAAGCGACTAGCGGGGACTCCTACGAGCAGTACTTC. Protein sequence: CSVEATSGDSYEQYF.

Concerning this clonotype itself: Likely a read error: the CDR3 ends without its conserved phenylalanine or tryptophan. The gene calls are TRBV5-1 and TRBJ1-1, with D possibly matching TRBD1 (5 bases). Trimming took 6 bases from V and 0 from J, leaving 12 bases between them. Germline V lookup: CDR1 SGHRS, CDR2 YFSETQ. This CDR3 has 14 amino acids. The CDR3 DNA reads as TGCGCCAGCACCAGGGCCTCCGTGAACACTGAAGCTTTCTTG. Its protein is CASTRASVNTEAFL.

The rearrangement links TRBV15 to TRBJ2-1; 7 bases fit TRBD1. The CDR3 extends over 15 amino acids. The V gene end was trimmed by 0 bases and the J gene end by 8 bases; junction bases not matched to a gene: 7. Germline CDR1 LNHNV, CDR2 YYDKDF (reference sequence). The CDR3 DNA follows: TGTGCCACCAGCAGAGATCCCAGGGGGTACGATGAGCAGTTCTTC. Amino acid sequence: CATSRDPRGYDEQFF.

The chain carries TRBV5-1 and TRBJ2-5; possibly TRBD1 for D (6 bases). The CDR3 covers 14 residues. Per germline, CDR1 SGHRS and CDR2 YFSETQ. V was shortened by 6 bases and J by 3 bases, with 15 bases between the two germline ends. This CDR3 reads CASTQGGQKETQYF. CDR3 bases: TGCGCCAGCACTCAAGGGGGTCAAAAAGAGACCCAGTACTTC.

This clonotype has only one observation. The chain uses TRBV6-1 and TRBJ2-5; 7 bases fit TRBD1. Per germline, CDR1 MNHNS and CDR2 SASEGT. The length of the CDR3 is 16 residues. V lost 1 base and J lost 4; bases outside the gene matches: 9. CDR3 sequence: CASSEDLRQGGETQYF. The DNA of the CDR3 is TGTGCCAGCAGTGAAGACCTAAGACAGGGCGGAGAGACCCAGTACTTC.

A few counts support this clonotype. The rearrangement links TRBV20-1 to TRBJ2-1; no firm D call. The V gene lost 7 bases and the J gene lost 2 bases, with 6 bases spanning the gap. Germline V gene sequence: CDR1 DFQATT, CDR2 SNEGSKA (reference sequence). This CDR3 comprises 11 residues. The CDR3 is CSVGAYNEQFF. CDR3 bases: TGCAGTGTTGGGGCCTACAATGAGCAGTTCTTC.

CDR3 nucleotides: TGCAGTGCTAAACGAGAAACTAGCTCCTATAATTCACCCCTCCACTTT. Protein: CSAKRETSSYNSPLHF. The rearrangement uses TRBV20-1 and TRBJ1-6; the D is unclear. V was clipped by 4 bases and J by 0 bases, with 13 bases between them. Germline CDR1 reads DFQATT; CDR2 reads SNEGSKA (reference sequence). CDR3 length equals 16 residues.

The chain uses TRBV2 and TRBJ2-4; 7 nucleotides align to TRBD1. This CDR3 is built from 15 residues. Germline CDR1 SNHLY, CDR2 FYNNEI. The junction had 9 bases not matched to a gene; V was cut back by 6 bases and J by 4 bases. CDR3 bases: TGTGCCAGCAGAGAGGACAGGTGGGGGAAAAACATTCAGTACTTC. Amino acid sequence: CASREDRWGKNIQYF.

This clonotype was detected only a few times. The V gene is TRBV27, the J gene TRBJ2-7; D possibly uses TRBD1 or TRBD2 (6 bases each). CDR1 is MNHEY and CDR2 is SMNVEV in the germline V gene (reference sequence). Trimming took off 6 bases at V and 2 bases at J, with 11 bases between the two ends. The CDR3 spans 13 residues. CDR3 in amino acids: CASRRGQTYEQYF. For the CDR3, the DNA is TGTGCCAGCAGGCGGGGACAAACCTACGAGCAGTACTTC.

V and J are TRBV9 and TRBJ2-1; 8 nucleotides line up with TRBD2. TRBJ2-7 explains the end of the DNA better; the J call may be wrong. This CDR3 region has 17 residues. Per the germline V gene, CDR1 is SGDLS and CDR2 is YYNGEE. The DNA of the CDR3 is TGTGCCAGCAGCGCCAGATATAGCGGGGTTTCCTACAATGAGCAGTACTTC. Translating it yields CASSARYSGVSYNEQYF.

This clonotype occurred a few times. The CDR3 protein is CAISSGGINSPLHF. CDR3 nucleotides: TGTGCCATCAGTTCCGGGGGCATTAATTCACCCCTCCACTTT. The J gene is TRBJ1-6, the V gene TRBV10-3; D possibly corresponds to TRBD1 (6 bases). The CDR3 has 14 residues. Germline CDR1 and CDR2: ENHRY and SYGVKD. Between the trimmed V and J ends, which lost 5 bases and 6 bases, there was a span of 11 bases.

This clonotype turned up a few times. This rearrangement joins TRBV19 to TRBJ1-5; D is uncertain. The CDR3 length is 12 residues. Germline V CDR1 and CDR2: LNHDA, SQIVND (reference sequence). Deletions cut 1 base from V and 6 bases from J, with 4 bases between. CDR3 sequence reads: CASSIAAQPQHF. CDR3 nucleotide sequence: TGTGCCAGTAGTATAGCTGCTCAGCCCCAGCATTTT.

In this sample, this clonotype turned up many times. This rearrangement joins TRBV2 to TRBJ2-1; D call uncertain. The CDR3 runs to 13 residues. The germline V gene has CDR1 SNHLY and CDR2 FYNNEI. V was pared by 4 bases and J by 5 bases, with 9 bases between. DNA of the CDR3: TGTGCCAGCAGTGTAGGGCTAAACAATGAGCAGTTCTTC. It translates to CASSVGLNNEQFF.

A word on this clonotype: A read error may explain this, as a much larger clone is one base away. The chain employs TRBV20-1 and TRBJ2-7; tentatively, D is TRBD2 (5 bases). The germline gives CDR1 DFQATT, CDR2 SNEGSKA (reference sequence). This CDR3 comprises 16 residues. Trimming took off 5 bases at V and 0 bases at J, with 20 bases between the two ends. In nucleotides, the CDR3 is TGCAGTGCTGGGAGCTCGGGTGCGATCTACTCCTACGAGCAGTACTTC. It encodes CSAGSSGAIYSYEQYF.

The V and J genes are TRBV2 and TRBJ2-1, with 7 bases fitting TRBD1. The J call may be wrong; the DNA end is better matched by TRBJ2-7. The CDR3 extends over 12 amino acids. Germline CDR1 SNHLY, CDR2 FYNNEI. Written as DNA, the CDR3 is TGTGCCAGACAGGGGACCTACAATGAGCAGTACTTC. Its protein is CARQGTYNEQYF.

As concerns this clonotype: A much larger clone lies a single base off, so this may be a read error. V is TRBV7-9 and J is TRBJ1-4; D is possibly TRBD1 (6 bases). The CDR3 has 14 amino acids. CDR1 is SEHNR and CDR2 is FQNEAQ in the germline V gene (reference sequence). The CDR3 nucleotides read TGTGCCGGCAGCTTAGCAGGGGCGAATGAAAAACTGTTTTTT. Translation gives CAGSLAGANEKLFF.

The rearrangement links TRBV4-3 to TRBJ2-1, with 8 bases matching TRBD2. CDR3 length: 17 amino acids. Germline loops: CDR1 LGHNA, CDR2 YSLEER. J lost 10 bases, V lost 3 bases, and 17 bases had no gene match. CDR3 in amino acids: CASSQAVVSGGPQEQFF. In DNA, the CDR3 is TGCGCCAGCAGCCAGGCCGTAGTAAGCGGGGGCCCCCAAGAGCAGTTCTTC.

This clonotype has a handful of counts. CDR3 residues: CASSRDRRAGDTQYF. The CDR3 DNA reads as TGTGCCAGCAGCCGCGACCGGCGGGCGGGAGATACGCAGTATTTT. This chain joins TRBV7-2 and TRBJ2-3; maybe TRBD2 (5 bases). Germline V lookup: CDR1 SGHTA, CDR2 FQGNSA. The ends were cut back, 5 bases at V and 5 bases at J, with 17 bases in the middle. This CDR3 has 15 residues.